One TCR beta chain is described in this entry. Patients were excluded for uncontrolled infection, other autoimmune disease, pregnancy or lactation. TCR beta CDR3 regions were amplified from RNA transcripts. HTBI primers drove first-round RT-PCR of the TCR CDR3. TCRdb passed the multiplex PCR reads through MiXCR, listing each CDR3 protein once. The profile shows approximately 34,000 distinct CDR3 sequences, roughly half of them singletons. There are 15 residues in the CDR3. The V end lost 10 bases, the J end lost 8 bases, and 25 bases lay between the germline ends. Germline V gives CDR1 SGDLS, CDR2 YYNGEE. This sample was included in a study of T cells in Graves' hyperthyroidism and ophthalmopathy.

The chain has TRBV9 and TRBJ2-1, with D perhaps TRBD1 or TRBD2 (6 bases each). The sequencing sample was made of blood. The receptor comes from a middle-aged woman with Graves' ophthalmopathy. CDR3 sequence (DNA): TGTGCCCACAGCCGGCCCCATAGGGGGGAGGATGAGCAGTTCTTC. This gives the protein CAHSRPHRGEDEQFF.